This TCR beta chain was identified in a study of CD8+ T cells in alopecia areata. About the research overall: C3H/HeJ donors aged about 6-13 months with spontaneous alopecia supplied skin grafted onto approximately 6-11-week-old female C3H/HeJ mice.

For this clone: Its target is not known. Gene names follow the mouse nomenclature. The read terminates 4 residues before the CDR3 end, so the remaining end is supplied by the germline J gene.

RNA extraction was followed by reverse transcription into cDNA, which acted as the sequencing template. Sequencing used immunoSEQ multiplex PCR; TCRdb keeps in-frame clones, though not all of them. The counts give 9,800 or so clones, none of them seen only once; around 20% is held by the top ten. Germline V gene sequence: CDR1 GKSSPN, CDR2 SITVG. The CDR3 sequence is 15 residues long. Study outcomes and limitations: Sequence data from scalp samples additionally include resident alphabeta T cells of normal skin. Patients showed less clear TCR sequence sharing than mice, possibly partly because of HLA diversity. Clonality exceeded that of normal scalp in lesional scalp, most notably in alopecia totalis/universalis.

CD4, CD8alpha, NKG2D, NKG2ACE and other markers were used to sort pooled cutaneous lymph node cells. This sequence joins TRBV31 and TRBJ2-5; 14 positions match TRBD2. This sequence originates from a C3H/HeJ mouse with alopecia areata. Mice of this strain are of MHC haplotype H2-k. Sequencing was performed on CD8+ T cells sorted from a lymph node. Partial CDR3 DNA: TGTGCCCTCCCGGGACTGGGGGGGCGCGAAGAC. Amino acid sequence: CALPGLGGRED. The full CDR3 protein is CALPGLGGREDTQYF. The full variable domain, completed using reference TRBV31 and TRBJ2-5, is AQTIHQWPVAEIKAVGSPLSLGCTIKGKSSPNLYWYWQATGGTLQQLFYSITVGQVESVVQLNLSASRPKDDQFILSTEKLLLSHSGFYLCALPGLGGREDTQYFGPGTRLLVL.